These 10 T cell receptor beta chains were sequenced from one sample in a study of cytomegalovirus exposure and HLA in healthy donors. PCR used 60 Vbeta primers and 13 Jbeta primers. Data came from immunoSEQ multiplex PCR; TCRdb stores just in-frame clones and leaves some out. The sample shows over 150,000 clones, 80% of them seen only once. The sample was PBMCs. These receptors came from a woman aged 45-65 years in good health and CMV-seronegative.

As DNA, the CDR3 is TGCGCCAGCAGCCACGCCGGGACAGGGGGTTATTTCAGCACAGATACGCAGTATTTT. Translated: CASSHAGTGGYFSTDTQYF. This chain uses TRBV4-1 with TRBJ2-3; 11 bases line up with TRBD1. CDR3 size: 19 residues. Germline V lookup: CDR1 MGHRA, CDR2 YSYEKL. V shed 3 bases, J shed 0 bases, and the junction held 11 bases outside the gene matches.

In this sample, this clone turned up once. The chain joins TRBV27 to TRBJ2-7; TRBD1 matches at 7 bases. The CDR3 has 13 amino acids. The germline gives CDR1 MNHEY, CDR2 SMNVEV (reference sequence). The junction had 7 bases not matched to a gene; V was cut back by 8 bases and J by 3 bases. CDR3 in DNA: TGTGCCAGCGGTCAGGGGGACCTCTACGAGCAGTACTTC. This codes for CASGQGDLYEQYF.

The CDR3 spells CASSLRLAVYNEQFF. The DNA of the CDR3 is TGTGCCAGCAGTTTACGACTAGCGGTTTACAATGAGCAGTTCTTC. The rearrangement links TRBV27 to TRBJ2-1; 9 bases agree with TRBD2. The trim removed 2 bases at V and 4 bases at J, leaving 3 bases unmatched. The CDR3 has 15 residues. Looked up from germline, CDR1 is MNHEY and CDR2 is SMNVEV (reference sequence).

The chain couples TRBV5-1 to TRBJ2-5, with D possibly TRBD2 on 5 matching bases. Trimming left V 0 bases short and J 3 bases short, with 9 bases between. The CDR3 runs to 14 residues. CDR1 and CDR2 (germline): SGHRS, YFSETQ. The CDR3 sequence is CASSLVAREETQYF. The CDR3 DNA reads as TGCGCCAGCAGCTTGGTAGCGAGAGAAGAGACCCAGTACTTC.

This clone was counted a few times. V and J are TRBV18 and TRBJ2-2; weak D call: TRBD2 (6 bases). Looked up from germline, CDR1 is KGHSH and CDR2 is LQKENI. Trimming removed 6 bases at V and 1 base at J, with 15 bases between. The CDR3 totals 16 residues. CDR3 coding DNA: TGTGCCAGCTCGCAAACCGGGACTCAGAACACCGGGGAGCTGTTTTTT. Its translation is CASSQTGTQNTGELFF.

This chain joins TRBV7-9 and TRBJ1-1, with a possible D match to TRBD1 (5 bases). V lost 5 bases to trimming and J lost 0 bases, with 16 bases between them. Germline CDR1 reads SEHNR; CDR2 reads FQNEAQ (reference sequence). The CDR3 is 16 residues long. The CDR3 nucleotides are TGTGCCAGCAGCCGCTGGGGAGGGGCACTGAACACTGAAGCTTTCTTT. This encodes CASSRWGGALNTEAFF.

V gene TRBV28 combines with J gene TRBJ2-1; D uncertain. This CDR3 is built from 9 residues. CDR1 and CDR2 (germline): MDHEN, SYDVKM. Trimming removed 6 bases at V and 14 bases at J, with 8 bases between. CDR3 DNA sequence: TGTGCCAGCAGCCCCCCTGAGTTCTTC. It specifies CASSPPEFF. The full variable domain, completed using reference TRBV28 and TRBJ2-1, is DVKVTQSSRYLVKRTGEKVFLECVQDMDHENMFWYRQDPGLGLRLIYFSYDVKMKEKGDIPEGYSVSREKKERFSLILESASTNQTSMYLCASSPPEFFGPGTRLTVL.

The chain uses TRBV11-3 and TRBJ2-5, with D perhaps matching TRBD2 (5 bases). Germline CDR1 is SGHNT and CDR2 is YENEEA. This CDR3 comprises 11 residues. V dropped 4 bases and J dropped 7 bases, with 7 bases sitting between them. CDR3 coding DNA: TGTGCCAGCAGCTACGAGGGGACCCAGTACTTC. It encodes CASSYEGTQYF.

A single count supports this clone. The chain joins TRBV18 to TRBJ1-6, with unresolved D. Trimming pared 1 base from V and 0 bases from J, leaving 10 bases between. Germline V gene data show CDR1 as KGHSH and CDR2 as LQKENI. The CDR3 loop spans 17 amino acids. The CDR3 region is CASSPQKTSSYNSPLHF. The CDR3 DNA sequence: TGTGCCAGCTCACCACAGAAAACGAGCTCCTATAATTCACCCCTCCACTTT. Filled out from reference TRBV18 and TRBJ1-6, the complete variable domain reads NAGVMQNPRHLVRRRGQEARLRCSPMKGHSHVYWYRQLPEEGLKFMVYLQKENIIDESGMPKERFSAEFPKEGPSILRIQQVVRGDSAAYFCASSPQKTSSYNSPLHFGNGTRLTVT.

This sequence joins TRBV18 and TRBJ1-5, with TRBD1 matching over 8 bases. Trimming cost V 4 bases and J 0 bases; bases outside gene matches: 5. The CDR3 is made up of 16 amino acids. Germline V CDR1 and CDR2: KGHSH, LQKENI. The CDR3 DNA reads TGTGCCAGCTCACACTGGACAGGGAATAGCAATCAGCCCCAGCATTTT. Amino acid sequence: CASSHWTGNSNQPQHF.